Described below is a single T cell receptor (beta chain) sequence and its context. The sample comes from a study of blood T cell repertoires in COVID-19. Assay: immunoSEQ multiplex PCR; the TCRdb copy retains only in-frame clones and omits some. The sample yields 200,000 to 250,000 clones, about 87% seen once. The specimen was peripheral blood. The TCR originated in a man aged 25 to 40 with COVID-19, enrolled during active disease.

In DNA, the CDR3 is TGTGCCAGCAGCCGAGGACATTTGGTTTTTGGCACTGAAGCTTTCTTT. This encodes CASSRGHLVFGTEAFF. The chain carries TRBV14 and TRBJ1-1; maybe TRBD1 (5 bases). The ends were cut back, 4 bases at V and 4 bases at J, with 19 bases in the middle. This CDR3 is built from 16 residues. Germline V gene lookup returns CDR1 SGHDN and CDR2 FVKESK.